This is a list of T cell receptor beta chains from one sample in a study of OX40 agonist ivuxolimab in advanced cancers. Sequencing was performed with immunoSEQ multiplex PCR; in TCRdb, only in-frame clones are kept and a portion is missing. Among 100,000 or so clones, approximately 90% were seen once, and the ten largest hold around 0.82%. This specimen was CD4+ or CD8+ T cells sorted from blood, taken in a trial of the OX40 agonist ivuxolimab. The receptors originated from an adult with an advanced solid tumor such as melanoma, head and neck, liver or kidney cancer. Each CDR3 is given with its conserved first and last residue. A D gene is named only where the DNA matches it firmly. Only some rows state a clone size, as once, few, many or a class for expanded clones.

clone_size: few
v_call: TRBV29-1
j_call: TRBJ2-1
d_call: TRBD1
cdr3_aa: CSTYPTGGNEQFF
cdr3_nt: TGCAGCACTTATCCGACAGGGGGCAATGAGCAGTTCTTC

clone_size: .
v_call: TRBV19
j_call: TRBJ2-6
d_call: .
cdr3_aa: CASSRSGANVLTF
cdr3_nt: TGTGCCAGTTCCAGGTCTGGGGCCAACGTCCTGACTTTC

clone_size: .
v_call: TRBV4-2
j_call: TRBJ1-2
d_call: .
cdr3_aa: CASSQTQGSARGYTF
cdr3_nt: TGTGCCAGCAGCCAGACCCAGGGGTCGGCGCGCGGCTACACCTTC

clone_size: .
v_call: TRBV7-2
j_call: TRBJ2-1
d_call: .
cdr3_aa: CASSLRPSTVSYNEQFF
cdr3_nt: TGTGCCAGCAGCTTAAGGCCTTCCACGGTTTCCTACAATGAGCAGTTCTTC

clone_size: .
v_call: TRBV6-5
j_call: TRBJ1-2
d_call: TRBD1
cdr3_aa: CASSYKGQSNYGYTF
cdr3_nt: TGTGCCAGCAGTTACAAGGGACAGTCCAATTATGGCTACACCTTC

clone_size: .
v_call: TRBV6-5
j_call: TRBJ2-7
d_call: TRBD2
cdr3_aa: CASRGLAYEQYF
cdr3_nt: TGTGCCAGCAGGGGACTAGCTTACGAGCAGTACTTC

clone_size: .
v_call: TRBV2
j_call: TRBJ2-1
d_call: TRBD2
cdr3_aa: CASSASGRGNEQFF
cdr3_nt: TGTGCCAGCAGTGCGAGCGGGAGAGGCAATGAGCAGTTCTTC

clone_size: .
v_call: TRBV6-1
j_call: TRBJ2-7
d_call: TRBD2
cdr3_aa: CASSEVPVGGEGEQYF
cdr3_nt: TGTGCCAGCAGTGAAGTCCCAGTCGGCGGGGAGGGCGAGCAGTACTTC

clone_size: .
v_call: TRBV19
j_call: TRBJ2-5
d_call: TRBD1
cdr3_aa: CASSTTFGTGIQETQYF
cdr3_nt: TGTGCCAGTAGCACCACCTTCGGGACAGGGATACAAGAGACCCAGTACTTC

clone_size: .
v_call: TRBV9
j_call: TRBJ1-3
d_call: TRBD1
cdr3_aa: CASSVDPGTGDNTIYF
cdr3_nt: TGTGCCAGCAGCGTAGATCCCGGGACAGGGGACAACACCATATATTTT

clone_size: .
v_call: TRBV9
j_call: TRBJ2-5
d_call: .
cdr3_aa: CASSVGPRVETQYF
cdr3_nt: TGTGCCAGCAGCGTAGGGCCCCGGGTAGAGACCCAGTACTTC

clone_size: .
v_call: TRBV4-1
j_call: TRBJ2-7
d_call: .
cdr3_aa: CASSRGRDQLAGYEQYF
cdr3_nt: TGCGCCAGCAGCCGCGGCCGGGACCAACTCGCCGGCTACGAGCAGTACTTC

clone_size: .
v_call: TRBV2
j_call: TRBJ2-1
d_call: TRBD2
cdr3_aa: CASRDGRGLAGGNEQFF
cdr3_nt: TGTGCCAGCAGGGATGGCCGGGGACTAGCGGGAGGAAATGAGCAGTTCTTC

clone_size: .
v_call: TRBV7-2
j_call: TRBJ1-4
d_call: .
cdr3_aa: CASSLVPGHRGATNEKLFF
cdr3_nt: TGTGCCAGCAGCTTAGTTCCGGGACACCGGGGGGCAACTAATGAAAAACTGTTTTTT

clone_size: .
v_call: TRBV21-1
j_call: TRBJ2-7
d_call: .
cdr3_aa: CASSGRQGAKVDEQYF
cdr3_nt: TGTGCCAGCAGCGGCCGACAGGGGGCTAAGGTAGACGAGCAGTACTTC

clone_size: .
v_call: TRBV27
j_call: TRBJ1-4
d_call: .
cdr3_aa: CASKSGKGATNEKLFF
cdr3_nt: TGTGCCAGCAAATCAGGAAAGGGAGCAACTAATGAAAAACTGTTTTTT

clone_size: .
v_call: TRBV5-4
j_call: TRBJ1-2
d_call: TRBD1
cdr3_aa: CASSRDRAYGYTF
cdr3_nt: TGTGCCAGCAGCCGCGACAGGGCTTATGGCTACACCTTC

clone_size: .
v_call: TRBV28
j_call: TRBJ2-1
d_call: TRBD2
cdr3_aa: CASTTLAGGYNEQFF
cdr3_nt: TGTGCCAGCACTACTCTAGCGGGGGGCTACAATGAGCAGTTCTTC

clone_size: .
v_call: TRBV30
j_call: TRBJ2-5
d_call: .
cdr3_aa: CACLDTGGQETQYF
cdr3_nt: TGTGCCTGCCTGGACACCGGGGGCCAAGAGACCCAGTACTTC

clone_size: .
v_call: TRBV5-1
j_call: TRBJ2-7
d_call: TRBD1
cdr3_aa: CASSSDPTGGVDEQYF
cdr3_nt: TGCGCCAGCAGCTCGGACCCGACAGGGGGCGTCGACGAGCAGTACTTC

clone_size: .
v_call: TRBV7-8
j_call: TRBJ1-1
d_call: TRBD1
cdr3_aa: CASSPDGLDRWARTEAFF
cdr3_nt: TGTGCCAGCAGCCCTGACGGGTTGGACAGGTGGGCCAGAACTGAAGCTTTCTTT

clone_size: .
v_call: TRBV29-1
j_call: TRBJ2-1
d_call: TRBD2
cdr3_aa: CSGGLAKYNEQFF
cdr3_nt: TGCAGCGGGGGACTAGCGAAGTACAATGAGCAGTTCTTC

clone_size: .
v_call: TRBV7-8
j_call: TRBJ2-7
d_call: TRBD1
cdr3_aa: CASSSGTGSGEQYF
cdr3_nt: TGTGCCAGCAGCTCCGGGACAGGGAGTGGGGAGCAGTACTTC

clone_size: .
v_call: TRBV6-5
j_call: TRBJ1-5
d_call: .
cdr3_aa: CASSYGPGHNQPQHF
cdr3_nt: TGTGCCAGCAGTTACGGGCCAGGGCACAATCAGCCCCAGCATTTT

clone_size: once
v_call: TRBV5-1
j_call: TRBJ2-5
d_call: .
cdr3_aa: CASSNPGGEETQYF
cdr3_nt: TGCGCCAGCAGCAATCCCGGGGGCGAAGAGACCCAGTACTTC

clone_size: .
v_call: TRBV10-1
j_call: TRBJ1-4
d_call: TRBD1
cdr3_aa: CASNSGQGAGEKLFF
cdr3_nt: TGCGCCAGTAATTCCGGACAGGGGGCAGGGGAAAAACTGTTTTTT

clone_size: .
v_call: TRBV18
j_call: TRBJ1-4
d_call: .
cdr3_aa: CASSRTNEKLFF
cdr3_nt: TGTGCCAGCTCACGGACTAATGAAAAACTGTTTTTT

clone_size: .
v_call: TRBV7-6
j_call: TRBJ1-1
d_call: TRBD1
cdr3_aa: CASSLQGDTEAFF
cdr3_nt: TGTGCCAGCAGCCTGCAGGGGGACACTGAAGCTTTCTTT

clone_size: .
v_call: TRBV9
j_call: TRBJ2-7
d_call: TRBD2
cdr3_aa: CASSRRDGGSINEQYF
cdr3_nt: TGTGCCAGCAGCCGCCGGGACGGCGGGAGTATCAACGAGCAGTACTTC

clone_size: .
v_call: TRBV11-2
j_call: TRBJ2-2
d_call: .
cdr3_aa: CASSLQGPRTGELFF
cdr3_nt: TGTGCCAGCAGCTTGCAGGGCCCTCGAACCGGGGAGCTGTTTTTT

clone_size: once
v_call: TRBV28
j_call: TRBJ1-5
d_call: .
cdr3_aa: CASTFSMGDQPQHF
cdr3_nt: TGTGCCAGCACCTTTTCCATGGGGGATCAGCCCCAGCATTTT

clone_size: .
v_call: TRBV11-2
j_call: TRBJ1-4
d_call: .
cdr3_aa: CASSLYVNEKLFF
cdr3_nt: TGTGCCAGCAGCTTGTATGTTAATGAAAAACTGTTTTTT

clone_size: .
v_call: TRBV20-1
j_call: TRBJ1-1
d_call: .
cdr3_aa: CSARGNTEAFF
cdr3_nt: TGCAGTGCTAGAGGGAACACTGAAGCTTTCTTT

clone_size: .
v_call: TRBV29-1
j_call: TRBJ2-7
d_call: .
cdr3_aa: CSVEDLGTPNREQYF
cdr3_nt: TGCAGCGTTGAAGACCTCGGGACCCCTAACAGGGAGCAGTACTTC

clone_size: .
v_call: TRBV7-9
j_call: TRBJ1-1
d_call: .
cdr3_aa: CASSLDAGTEAFF
cdr3_nt: TGTGCCAGCAGCTTAGACGCGGGGACTGAAGCTTTCTTT

clone_size: .
v_call: TRBV19
j_call: TRBJ2-5
d_call: .
cdr3_aa: CASSTKGETQYF
cdr3_nt: TGTGCCAGTAGTACCAAAGGAGAGACCCAGTACTTC

clone_size: .
v_call: TRBV6-5
j_call: TRBJ2-2
d_call: TRBD2
cdr3_aa: CASSSSGIGTGELFF
cdr3_nt: TGTGCCAGCAGTTCAAGCGGGATTGGCACCGGGGAGCTGTTTTTT

clone_size: .
v_call: TRBV18
j_call: TRBJ1-2
d_call: TRBD1
cdr3_aa: CASSPETGQHYGYTF
cdr3_nt: TGTGCCAGCTCACCAGAGACGGGACAGCATTATGGCTACACCTTC

clone_size: .
v_call: TRBV2
j_call: TRBJ1-1
d_call: .
cdr3_aa: CASSESPYPIEAFF
cdr3_nt: TGTGCCAGCAGTGAAAGCCCCTACCCCATTGAAGCTTTCTTT

clone_size: .
v_call: TRBV6-5
j_call: TRBJ1-2
d_call: TRBD1
cdr3_aa: CASAPGQGDRGYTF
cdr3_nt: TGTGCCAGCGCTCCGGGACAGGGGGACCGTGGCTACACCTTC

clone_size: .
v_call: TRBV28
j_call: TRBJ2-2
d_call: .
cdr3_aa: CASSRATGELFF
cdr3_nt: TGTGCCAGCTCTAGAGCAACCGGGGAGCTGTTTTTT

clone_size: .
v_call: TRBV19
j_call: TRBJ2-6
d_call: .
cdr3_aa: CASSMKLSGANVLTF
cdr3_nt: TGTGCCAGTAGTATGAAGTTATCTGGGGCCAACGTCCTGACTTTC